The sequence of this T cell receptor (beta chain) was determined in a study of cytomegalovirus exposure and HLA in healthy donors. 13 Jbeta primers and 60 Vbeta primers were used for the PCR. The method was immunoSEQ multiplex PCR; TCRdb's version includes in-frame clones alone and lacks a portion of them. Here the sample spans some 180,000 clones, roughly 82% being singletons. V trimming: 4 bases; J trimming: 3 bases; junction bases outside the gene matches: 5. Germline assignment: CDR1 MNHEY and CDR2 SMNVEV (reference sequence). This CDR3 spans 16 amino acids. As to this clone: Antigen unknown.

Study results and caveats: For cytomegalovirus status, the classifier reportedly gave diagnoses with high specificity and sensitivity.

The chain is built from TRBV27 and TRBJ2-1; 11 nucleotides line up with TRBD1. The TCR was taken from a man aged 40-49 years in good health and CMV-seronegative. The sample was PBMCs. The CDR3: CASSSPGQGGYNEQFF. The DNA for the CDR3 is TGTGCCAGCAGTTCCCCGGGACAGGGGGGCTACAATGAGCAGTTCTTC.